This TCR beta chain was profiled in a study of siplizumab effects on memory and regulatory T cells (dated by TCRdb to about 2019). Regarding the research as a whole: The study looked at the effect of siplizumab, an anti-CD2 antibody, on alloreactive T-cell subsets in allogeneic mixed lymphocyte reactions made from human PBMCs. The paper's findings and limits, for the study overall: Compared with memory T cells, unstimulated naive T cells appeared more diverse, and naive cells seemed to make a substantial contribution to the alloresponse. Of the alloreactive CD4+ clones that could be mapped, the Treg-derived share averaged roughly 69% with siplizumab compared with around 25% in control reactions. Sequences below about 10^-5 frequency were poorly captured, so only a minor fraction of alloreactive clones could be mapped to unstimulated subsets. Whether proliferating Tregs from siplizumab cultures were suppressive was not functionally confirmed. About 75-96% of proliferating CD4+ or CD8+ clones could not be given a naive or memory phenotype. Siplizumab significantly lowered the cumulative frequency of alloreactive sequences that could be traced to unstimulated CD4+ memory T cells.

Library creation used the immunoSEQ multiplex PCR assay. The deep sequencing platform assayed 90,000 to 100,000 TCR templates per sample. Genomic DNA extracted from sorted T cells was the material used for TCRbeta CDR3 sequencing. The authors' pipeline ran thus. The R programming language was used for clonal analysis of the TCRbeta CDR3 data. Comparing unstimulated samples against CFSE-low samples taken after the reaction was how alloreactive CD4+ and CD8+ clones were defined. By matching sequences to the repertoires of sorted unstimulated Treg and non-Treg cells, each alloreactive CD4+ clone was assigned a regulatory or non-regulatory origin. TCRdb took this table from immuneACCESS and kept in-frame rearrangements with V and J called. Such tables lack part of the clones; where checked against another copy, unresolved V genes explain under half of the gap, and the rest is unexplained. V, J and clone size reflect that table, while D and trimming were determined from the DNA. This sample gives tens of thousands of clones in total; about 93% of them show up just once. The leading ten clones occupy 17% of the sample.

Counted from cysteine to phenylalanine, this CDR3 has 13 amino acids. The CDR3 DNA has 39 bases and is translated from base 1. CDR1 and CDR2, looked up from the germline V gene (reference sequence), are MNHEY and SMNVEV. V is cut by 5 bases and J by 4 bases, and the space between the germline ends is 12 bases. Sorted unstimulated T cells, along with proliferating T cells recovered from mixed lymphocyte reactions, underwent TCRbeta CDR3 sequencing. Fresh whole blood from 9 to 10 HLA-typed healthy donors served as the source for isolating PBMCs. About this clone itself: Its antigen target is currently unknown. The sample holds no much larger clone one base away, and base qualities are not on file.

The V and J segments used are TRBV27 and TRBJ2-7, with no reliable assignment of the D segment. The TCR was taken from a human donor in good health. Specimen: CD8+ T cells sorted from blood. The CDR3 protein: CASSVGPVYEQYF. The DNA sequence follows: TGTGCCAGCAGTGTCGGGCCCGTATACGAGCAGTACTTC.